Each of the 11 T cell receptor beta chains below was sequenced from the same sample in a study of blood T cell repertoires in COVID-19 (dated by TCRdb to the early 2020s). To prepare the library, the immunoSEQ multiplex PCR assay was applied. The immuneACCESS repertoire file appears here via TCRdb, limited to in-frame rearrangements. These files lack a portion of the clones; in checked studies, under half of the deficit traces to unresolved V genes, and the cause of the others is not known. This sample gives over 200,000 clones in total; approximately 88% of them show up just once. The top ten clones comprise approximately 2.5% of the sample. The sequenced sample consisted of PBMCs or T cells enriched from blood (not recorded which). The receptors originated from a woman aged 40 to 49 with acute COVID-19.

This chain connects TRBV19 to TRBJ1-5; maybe TRBD1 (6 bases). Germline V CDR1 and CDR2: LNHDA, SQIVND (reference sequence). CDR3 length: 17 residues. V lost 0 bases and J lost 0, with 12 bases in between. CDR3 region: CASSIDAGTLSNQPQHF. The CDR3 bases are TGTGCCAGTAGTATAGATGCCGGGACACTTAGCAATCAGCCCCAGCATTTT.

The CDR3 loop reads CASSPRSSGSYEQYF. DNA for the CDR3: TGCGCCAGCAGCCCCCGCAGTAGCGGCTCCTACGAGCAGTACTTC. The chain has TRBV5-1 and TRBJ2-7; possibly TRBD2 for D (6 bases). V lost 4 bases and J lost 0, with 14 bases in between. The CDR3 loop spans 15 amino acids. The germline gives CDR1 SGHRS, CDR2 YFSETQ.

The genes are TRBV2 and TRBJ2-7; no firm D call. Trimming took off 5 bases at V and 3 bases at J, with 8 bases between the two ends. The CDR3 length is 12 residues. Germline loops: CDR1 SNHLY, CDR2 FYNNEI. The CDR3 protein is CASSSAGYEQYF. CDR3 DNA: TGTGCCAGCAGTTCGGCAGGCTACGAGCAGTACTTC.

The rearrangement links TRBV12-1 to TRBJ2-1; the D call of TRBD2 is as the table states it, not checked on the DNA. TRBV12-1 counts as a pseudogene. This CDR3 has 13 residues. The CDR3 loop is CASSTDLGCEQFF. The CDR3, as DNA: TGTGCCAGCAGCACCGATCTAGGTTGTGAGCAGTTCTTC.

The chain is built from TRBV7-8 and TRBJ2-2, with D uncertain. This CDR3 spans 12 amino acids. Trimming left V 8 bases short and J 2 bases short, with 6 bases between. The germline V gene encodes CDR1 SGHVS and CDR2 FQNEAQ. The DNA for the CDR3 is TGTGCCAGCGGGCAAAACACCGGGGAGCTGTTTTTT. Its protein is CASGQNTGELFF.

The chain is built from TRBV2 and TRBJ2-5, with D maybe TRBD2 (5 bases). Germline CDR1 reads SNHLY; CDR2 reads FYNNEI. This CDR3 region has 14 residues. Trimming removed 6 bases at V and 0 bases at J, with 11 bases between. For the CDR3, the DNA is TGTGCCAGCAGCGCTACTAGAGACCAAGAGACCCAGTACTTC. Amino acid sequence: CASSATRDQETQYF.

The rearrangement joins TRBV7-2 to TRBJ1-6, with 7 bases matching TRBD1. The V segment lost 8 bases and the J segment 4 bases; nucleotides outside the gene matches: 5. The V gene's germline CDR1 is SGHTA and CDR2 FQGNSA. The CDR3 covers 14 residues. The CDR3 reads CASLMTGYNSPLHF. The CDR3 DNA is TGTGCCAGCCTAATGACAGGGTATAATTCACCCCTCCACTTT.

J is TRBJ1-1 and V is TRBV14; D remains ambiguous. Germline CDR1 and CDR2: SGHDN and FVKESK. This CDR3 region has 13 residues. V lost 1 base and J 4 bases, leaving 7 bases between the germline ends. The CDR3 DNA sequence: TGTGCCAGCAGCCAAGTTCCAGGCACTGAAGCTTTCTTT. Its translation is CASSQVPGTEAFF.

This chain links TRBV7-2 with TRBJ1-1, with D unclear. The CDR3 totals 15 residues. The V end lost 1 base, the J end lost 4 bases, and 13 bases lay between the germline ends. Germline assignment: CDR1 SGHTA and CDR2 FQGNSA. CDR3 DNA sequence: TGTGCCAGCAGCTTAGTATCGACGGCTAGCACTGAAGCTTTCTTT. Its protein is CASSLVSTASTEAFF.

This rearrangement joins TRBV19 to TRBJ1-2, with D possibly TRBD1 on 5 matching bases. CDR3 length: 13 amino acids. The V gene lost 3 bases and the J gene lost 10 bases, with 15 bases spanning the gap. Germline loops: CDR1 LNHDA, CDR2 SQIVND (reference sequence). In DNA form, the CDR3 reads TGTGCCAGTAGTATTCAGCAGGGAGGAGACTACACCTTC. It specifies CASSIQQGGDYTF.

This chain links TRBV2 with TRBJ2-5; 7 bases are shared with TRBD2. Per germline, CDR1 SNHLY and CDR2 FYNNEI. This CDR3 spans 15 amino acids. Unmatched junction bases numbered 5, after V lost 3 bases and J lost 1 base. This CDR3 is CASSDPGLPQETQYF. The CDR3, as DNA: TGTGCCAGCAGTGACCCGGGACTACCCCAAGAGACCCAGTACTTC.